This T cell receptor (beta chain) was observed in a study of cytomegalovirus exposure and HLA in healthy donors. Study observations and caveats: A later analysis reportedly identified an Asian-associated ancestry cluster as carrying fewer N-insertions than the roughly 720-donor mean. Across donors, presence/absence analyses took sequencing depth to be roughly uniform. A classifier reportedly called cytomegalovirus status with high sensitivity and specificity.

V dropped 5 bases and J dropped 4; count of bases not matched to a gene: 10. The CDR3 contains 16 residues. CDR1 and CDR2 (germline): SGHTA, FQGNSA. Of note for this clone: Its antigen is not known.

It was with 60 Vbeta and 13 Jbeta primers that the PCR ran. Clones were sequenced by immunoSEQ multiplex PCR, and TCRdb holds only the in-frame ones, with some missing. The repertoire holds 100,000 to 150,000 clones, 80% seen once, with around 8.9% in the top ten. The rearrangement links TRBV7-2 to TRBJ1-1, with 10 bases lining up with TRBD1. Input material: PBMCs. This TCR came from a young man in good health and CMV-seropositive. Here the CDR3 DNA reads TGTGCCAGCAGCCGAGGTGGGGGACAGGGGTCCACTGAAGCTTTCTTT. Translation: CASSRGGGQGSTEAFF.